This passage covers 19 T cell receptor beta chains from one sample sequenced in a study of blood T cell repertoires in COVID-19 (dated by TCRdb to the early 2020s). Library preparation used the immunoSEQ multiplex PCR assay. TCRdb stores this immuneACCESS table with in-frame sequences only. Part of the clones is absent; in the studies checked, under half of the shortfall reflects unresolved V genes, and no reason is known for the rest. The sample profile shows some 150,000 clones; 84% of them were found once. The ten largest clones capture approximately 9.4% of the sample. Sequencing input: peripheral blood. Every receptor here comes from a woman aged 50 to 60 with acute or convalescent COVID-19.

CDR3 sequence: CANSNLQGSGANVLTF. The CDR3 DNA follows: TGTGCCAACTCAAACCTACAGGGGTCTGGGGCCAACGTCCTGACTTTC. The chain links TRBV21-1 to TRBJ2-6; TRBD1 is taken as the D call from the table, unchecked against the DNA. TRBV21-1 is deemed a pseudogene. The CDR3 is 16 amino acids.

The chain is built from TRBV11-2 and TRBJ2-3; TRBD1 aligns across 8 bases. CDR1 and CDR2 (germline): SGHAT, FQNNGV. V lost 0 bases and J lost 1; bases outside the gene matches: 6. This CDR3 comprises 17 residues. The CDR3 region has the DNA TGTGCCAGCAGCTTAGATTCCGGACAGGGTGGCACAGATACGCAGTATTTT. This gives the protein CASSLDSGQGGTDTQYF.

The rearrangement uses TRBV29-1 and TRBJ1-1; 7 bases map to TRBD1. V shed 5 bases, J shed 2 bases, and the junction held 5 bases outside the gene matches. Germline loops: CDR1 SQVTM, CDR2 ANQGSEA. The CDR3 contains 13 residues. CDR3 loop: CSVRGQVNTEAFF. The CDR3 DNA reads as TGCAGCGTTCGCGGACAGGTTAACACTGAAGCTTTCTTT.

The chain joins TRBV3-1 (or the pseudogene TRBV3-2) to TRBJ2-2, with 7 bases lining up with TRBD1. The CDR3 runs 15 residues. V gave up 4 bases and J gave up 0 bases; unmatched junction bases: 2. Per germline, CDR1 LGHDT and CDR2 YNNKEL (reference sequence). This CDR3 reads CASSRDRPNTGELFF. CDR3 DNA sequence: TGTGCCAGCAGCCGGGACAGACCGAACACCGGGGAGCTGTTTTTT.

This clone occurred a few times. This sequence joins TRBV7-3 and TRBJ1-1; 8 nucleotides align to TRBD1. V lost 5 bases to trimming and J lost 6 bases; unmatched junction nucleotides: 5. The CDR3 runs 13 residues. The germline gives CDR1 SGHTA, CDR2 FQGTGA. CDR3 sequence (DNA): TGTGCCAGCAGCCAGGGGGCCGACGCTGAAGCTTTCTTT. Translated, it gives CASSQGADAEAFF.

The chain recombines TRBV20-1 with TRBJ1-2; the D gene is possibly TRBD1 (6 bases). The V end lost 2 bases, the J end lost 6 bases, and 7 bases lay between the germline ends. Per germline, CDR1 DFQATT and CDR2 SNEGSKA (reference sequence). The CDR3 is made up of 11 amino acids. The DNA for the CDR3 is TGCAGTGCTAGAAACAGGGATGGCTACACCTTC. It translates to CSARNRDGYTF.

The chain employs TRBV11-2 and TRBJ2-7, with D tentatively TRBD2 (5 bases). The CDR3 runs to 13 residues. With 6 bases removed from V and 0 bases from J, the gap between germline ends came to 9 bases. Per germline, CDR1 SGHAT and CDR2 FQNNGV. For the CDR3, the DNA is TGTGCCAGCAGGGCCGGGAACTCCTACGAGCAGTACTTC. Its translation: CASRAGNSYEQYF.

The rearrangement joins TRBV5-1 to TRBJ2-1, with TRBD2 matching 12 bases. This CDR3 spans 16 amino acids. Trimming at V came to 5 bases and at J to 7 bases, leaving 10 bases not matched to a gene. The V gene's germline CDR1 is SGHRS and CDR2 YFSETQ. In DNA form, the CDR3 reads TGCGCCAGCAGGGCTCCGGGACTAGCGGGTACGAATGAGCAGTTCTTC. It translates to CASRAPGLAGTNEQFF.

The chain links TRBV3-1 (or the pseudogene TRBV3-2) to TRBJ2-2; D uncertain. Per germline, CDR1 LGHDT and CDR2 YNNKEL (reference sequence). The CDR3 consists of 15 residues. Trimming shortened V by 0 bases and J by 7 bases, and 12 bases separated the two germline ends. CDR3 bases: TGTGCCAGCAGCCAAGATCTGGCTAGTGTCGGGGAGCTGTTTTTT. This gives the protein CASSQDLASVGELFF.

This chain links TRBV5-5 with TRBJ1-3; 8 nucleotides line up with TRBD1. Trimming took 4 bases from V and 1 from J; bases not matched to a gene: 4. Germline V lookup: CDR1 SGHKS, CDR2 YYEKEE (reference sequence). The length of the CDR3 is 15 residues. CDR3 loop: CASSRWTGSGNTIYF. The CDR3 nucleotides read TGTGCCAGCAGCCGATGGACAGGGTCTGGAAACACCATATATTTT. The variable domain in full, completed from reference TRBV5-5 and TRBJ1-3, reads DAGVTQSPTHLIKTRGQQVTLRCSPISGHKSVSWYQQVLGQGPQFIFQYYEKEERGRGNFPDRFSARQFPNYSSELNVNALLLGDSALYLCASSRWTGSGNTIYFGEGSWLTVV.

The gene calls are TRBV7-2 and TRBJ1-2; 10 positions match TRBD1. This CDR3 spans 16 amino acids. The trim removed 0 bases at V and 8 bases at J, leaving 9 bases unmatched. The germline gives CDR1 SGHTA, CDR2 FQGNSA. The CDR3 loop is CASSLATGQGFQGYTF. CDR3 sequence (DNA): TGTGCCAGCAGCTTAGCTACGGGACAGGGGTTTCAGGGCTACACCTTC.

The chain is built from TRBV28 and TRBJ1-4; D perhaps matches TRBD1 (5 bases). V lost 2 bases to trimming and J lost 8 bases, with 12 bases between them. Germline CDR1 is MDHEN and CDR2 is SYDVKM. The CDR3 consists of 14 residues. The CDR3 coding sequence is TGTGCCAGCAGTTTACAGGGCAAGTTGGAAAAACTGTTTTTT. This translates into CASSLQGKLEKLFF.

Here the CDR3 DNA reads TGTGCCAGCAGGGGGGTTGGCGGGAGCATCGGGGAGCTGTTTTTT. It codes for CASRGVGGSIGELFF. This sequence joins TRBV7-2 and TRBJ2-2; 7 nucleotides align to TRBD2. CDR1 is SGHTA, CDR2 FQGNSA, per germline. The J segment lost 7 bases and the V segment lost 6 bases, leaving 11 bases of the junction unmatched. This CDR3 has 15 residues.

The CDR3: CASSVLQGKLFF. In nucleotides, the CDR3 is TGTGCCAGCAGCGTCTTACAGGGAAAACTGTTTTTT. The V gene is TRBV7-9, the J gene TRBJ1-4; maybe TRBD1 (6 bases). CDR1 is SEHNR, CDR2 FQNEAQ, per germline (reference sequence). V was trimmed by 5 bases and J by 10 bases, leaving 11 bases between them. The CDR3 runs 12 residues.

The V call is TRBV6-6, the J call TRBJ2-1, with TRBD2 as a possible D gene (6 bases). The V end was cut by 11 bases, the J end by 3 bases, with 17 bases between. The CDR3 extends over 14 amino acids. Per germline, CDR1 MNHNY and CDR2 SVGAGI (reference sequence). The CDR3 DNA reads as TGTGCCTGTTCGCGGGACCATAACTACAATGAGCAGTTCTTC. It specifies CACSRDHNYNEQFF.

The gene calls are TRBV5-1 and TRBJ2-5; 10 bases match TRBD2. Trimming at V came to 0 bases and at J to 4 bases, leaving 6 bases not matched to a gene. Germline V CDR1 and CDR2: SGHRS, YFSETQ. The CDR3 runs to 16 residues. CDR3 coding DNA: TGCGCCAGCAGCTTGGCCTCGGCTAGCGGGGGAGAGACCCAGTACTTC. Its protein product is CASSLASASGGETQYF.

The rearrangement joins TRBV10-3 to TRBJ1-4, with 8 bases matching TRBD1. V trimming: 11 bases; J trimming: 0 bases; junction bases outside the gene matches: 2. The CDR3 has 13 residues. Germline V CDR1 and CDR2: ENHRY, SYGVKD. CDR3 DNA sequence: TGTGCCTCAGGGGGCTCAACTAATGAAAAACTGTTTTTT. It specifies CASGGSTNEKLFF.

The V and J genes are TRBV6-5 and TRBJ2-2; D perhaps matches TRBD2 (6 bases). The CDR3 covers 16 residues. Germline assignment: CDR1 MNHEY and CDR2 SVGAGI. Trimming shortened V by 0 bases and J by 1 base, and 9 bases separated the two germline ends. CDR3 bases: TGTGCCAGCAGTTACTCTGGGGGAGGGAACACCGGGGAGCTGTTTTTT. This sequence encodes CASSYSGGGNTGELFF.

This clone was seen just once. The rearrangement links TRBV7-6 to TRBJ2-3; 9 nucleotides align to TRBD2. The germline CDR1 and CDR2 sequences are SGHVS and FNYEAQ. The J segment lost 1 base and the V segment lost 4 bases, leaving 9 bases of the junction unmatched. This CDR3 is built from 17 residues. This CDR3 reads CASSYGRGGFGTDTQYF. As DNA, the CDR3 is TGTGCCAGCAGCTATGGGCGGGGGGGCTTTGGCACAGATACGCAGTATTTT.